These 5 T cell receptor beta chains came from one sample sequenced in a study of T-cell reconstitution after alpha-beta-depleted transplantation in children. TCRbeta library construction was performed incorporating unique molecular identifiers. MiXCR, run by TCRdb on the PCR reads, gives a single entry per CDR3 protein. The sample has a few hundred thousand distinct CDR3 sequences; around 19% are singletons. The material was PBMCs from the stem cell graft donor, obtained from the stem cell graft. All receptors come from a human donor who donated a stem cell graft to a child with acute lymphoblastic leukemia.

The rearrangement joins TRBV7-8 to TRBJ1-5, with a weak D call TRBD1 (5 bases). From germline, CDR1 is SGHVS and CDR2 FQNEAQ. V lost 1 base, J lost 6 bases, and 16 bases lay in between. The CDR3 has 16 amino acids. CDR3: CASSLGAGTQGQPQHF. The CDR3 bases are TGTGCCAGCAGCTTAGGGGCAGGGACCCAGGGTCAGCCCCAGCATTTT.

The rearrangement links TRBV15 to TRBJ2-7, with a weak D call TRBD1 (5 bases). V lost 0 bases to trimming and J lost 1 base, with 7 bases between them. In germline, CDR1 is LNHNV, CDR2 YYDKDF (reference sequence). CDR3 length: 14 amino acids. The CDR3 DNA sequence: TGTGCCACCAGCAGAGAGCAGGGTTCCTACGAGCAGTACTTC. This sequence encodes CATSREQGSYEQYF.

The chain is built from TRBV12-3 or TRBV12-4 and TRBJ2-7; a weak D match, TRBD1 (6 bases). The ends were cut back, 5 bases at V and 1 base at J, with 21 bases in the middle. The CDR3 runs 17 residues. The CDR3, as DNA: TGTGCCAGCAGTACACTCATGACCGGGACACCATCCTACGAGCAGTACTTC. As protein: CASSTLMTGTPSYEQYF.

This clonotype came up a few times. The gene calls are TRBV20-1 and TRBJ2-7; D may be TRBD2 (6 bases). Per germline, CDR1 DFQATT and CDR2 SNEGSKA (reference sequence). The CDR3 contains 14 residues. The V end was cut by 0 bases, the J end by 3 bases, with 12 bases between. The CDR3 region has the DNA TGCAGTGCTAGAGATCTCGGGGGATACTACGAGCAGTACTTC. It is translated as CSARDLGGYYEQYF.

This clonotype was seen only a few times. The V and J genes are TRBV9 and TRBJ2-1; D might be TRBD2 (5 bases). V lost 0 bases, J lost 6 bases, and 10 bases lay in between. The CDR3 sequence is 14 residues long. The germline V gene encodes CDR1 SGDLS and CDR2 YYNGEE. DNA for the CDR3: TGTGCCAGCAGCGTAGACGATAGCGTCAATGAGCAGTTCTTC. This sequence encodes CASSVDDSVNEQFF.